Reported below is one TCR beta chain. Its antigen is unidentified. Germline CDR1 is LNHDA and CDR2 is SQIVND (reference sequence). The CDR3 length is 13 residues. The V end lost 5 bases, the J end lost 8 bases, and 10 bases lay between the germline ends. The data stem from a study of T cell responses to AZD1222 COVID-19 vaccine. Some clones are missing from TCRdb's copy, which holds only in-frame ones; the method was immunoSEQ multiplex PCR. The top ten clones hold roughly 4.3% of a sample with roughly 140,000 clones, roughly 80% of them seen once. Study-wide results and caveats: Spike-specific TCR breadth rose after two AZD1222 doses, and depth rose as well. Spike as a whole was targeted by vaccine-associated CD4 TCRs, dominant at 160-218 and 743-854. The donors showed a predominance of white British ancestry and of females, with possible underestimation of clonal diversity. Nearly half of the spike-specific TCRs reportedly recognize variant regions that carry no mutations.

This chain uses TRBV19 with TRBJ1-6; possible D gene TRBD1, 5 bases. The TCR was taken from an adult in good health. The specimen comprised peripheral blood, sampled on day 0 of MenACWY control vaccination. The CDR3 sequence is CASSSQGHSPLHF. CDR3 sequence (DNA): TGTGCCAGTAGTTCCCAGGGCCATTCACCCCTCCACTTT.